This TCR beta chain was recovered during a study of cytomegalovirus exposure and HLA in healthy donors. On this clone itself: The antigen is not known.

Amplification used 60 Vbeta primers and 13 Jbeta primers. Per the authors' pipeline: In a later analysis, 10 million to 11 million of 75 million to 90 million unique beta chains occurred in at least two donors. Sequencing used immunoSEQ multiplex PCR; TCRdb keeps in-frame clones, though not all of them. V, J and clone size reflect that table, while D and trimming were determined from the DNA. Here the sample spans roughly 190,000 clones, roughly 80% being singletons. Germline V gene sequence: CDR1 SGHAT, CDR2 FQNNGV. The CDR3 is made up of 17 amino acids. V was trimmed by 1 base and J by 2 bases, leaving 17 bases between them. General study findings and limits: 87-base-pair reads could not separate some V segments, including TRBV6-2 and TRBV6-3. An assumption of roughly uniform sequencing depth across donors underlay the presence/absence analyses.

Sequencing was carried out using PBMCs. The chain joins TRBV11-2 to TRBJ2-5, with D perhaps matching TRBD2 (5 bases). This receptor was identified in a man aged 40-55 years in good health and CMV-seropositive. CDR3 loop: CASSLGYVGRTQETQYF. The DNA for the CDR3 is TGTGCCAGCAGCTTAGGGTACGTGGGCAGGACTCAAGAGACCCAGTACTTC.